This TCR beta chain was sequenced for a study of T cells in Graves' hyperthyroidism and ophthalmopathy. Study as a whole: Peripheral blood collection took place at initial diagnosis, before any treatment.

This clonotype was seen ten or more times. The antigen is not known. Germline V gene lookup returns CDR1 MNHEY and CDR2 SVGEGT. V was pared by 5 bases and J by 4 bases, with 6 bases of the junction left unmatched. The CDR3 is 14 amino acids. RNA transcripts yielded amplified TCR beta CDR3 regions. The primer set for the first-round RT-PCR of the TCR CDR3 was HTBI. One entry per CDR3 protein results from TCRdb running MiXCR on the multiplex PCR reads. The table shows more than 500,000 distinct CDR3 sequences, with roughly 15% occurring only once. Whole-study findings and limits: A model of 13 V-J pairs discriminated ophthalmopathy from stable hyperthyroidism. The model's output predicted ophthalmopathy at a median of 6.5 months prior to onset. Appearing also in blood were most of the thyroid clonotypes expanded above 0.001.

The rearrangement uses TRBV6-2 or TRBV6-3 and TRBJ2-3, with 7 bases matching TRBD1. The sequenced material came from blood. The clonotype was recovered from a young woman with Graves' ophthalmopathy. The CDR3 protein is CASSRDRVADTQYF. CDR3 sequence (DNA): TGTGCCAGCAGTCGTGACAGGGTGGCAGATACGCAGTATTTT.